Shown below are 3 T cell receptor beta chains from a single sample sequenced in a study of blood T cells in healthy people across ages. Primed by a sample-barcoded 5' primer and a J-beta primer mix, a second PCR proceeded for 7 to 11 cycles. TCRdb independently ran MiXCR on the 5' RACE reads; one entry per CDR3 protein. Of around 1,100,000 distinct CDR3 sequences listed, around two fifths are singletons. The source material was blood. The source of these receptors is a man between 18 and 29 years old in good health.

The CDR3 nucleotides are TGTGCCAGCAGTTTCCTAGTGATTTCGGGCTCGTACAATGAGCAGTTCTTC. Its translation: CASSFLVISGSYNEQFF. V is TRBV27 and J is TRBJ2-1; D unclear. V lost 3 bases and J lost 4, with 19 bases in between. CDR1 and CDR2 (germline): MNHEY, SMNVEV (reference sequence). The CDR3 is 17 residues long.

This clonotype was seen many times. J is TRBJ2-1 and V is TRBV13, with no clear D. CDR3 length: 12 amino acids. The germline V and J ends were trimmed by 2 bases and 9 bases, with 8 bases remaining between them. CDR1 and CDR2 from the germline V gene are PRHDT and FYEKMQ (reference sequence). The CDR3 coding sequence is TGTGCCAGCAGCTTACTGGGCGGTGAGCAGTTCTTC. This encodes CASSLLGGEQFF.

The rearrangement uses TRBV7-2 and TRBJ2-2, with no clear D. The V end lost 0 bases, the J end lost 6 bases, and 8 bases lay between the germline ends. This CDR3 region has 14 residues. Germline V gene sequence: CDR1 SGHTA, CDR2 FQGNSA. CDR3 sequence: CASSLAIGSGELFF. The CDR3 DNA reads as TGTGCCAGCAGCTTAGCGATCGGGTCCGGGGAGCTGTTTTTT.